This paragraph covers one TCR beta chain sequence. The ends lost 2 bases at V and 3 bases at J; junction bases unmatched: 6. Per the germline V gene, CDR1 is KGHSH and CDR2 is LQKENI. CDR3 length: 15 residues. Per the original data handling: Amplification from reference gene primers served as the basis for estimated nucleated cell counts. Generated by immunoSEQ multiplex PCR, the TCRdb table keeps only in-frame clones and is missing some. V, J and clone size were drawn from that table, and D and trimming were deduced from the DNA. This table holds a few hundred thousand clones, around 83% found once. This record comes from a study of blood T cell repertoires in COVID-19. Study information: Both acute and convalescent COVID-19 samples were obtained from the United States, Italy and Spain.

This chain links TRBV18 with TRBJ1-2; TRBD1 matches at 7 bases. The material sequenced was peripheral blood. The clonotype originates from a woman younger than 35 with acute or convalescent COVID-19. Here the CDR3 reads CASSPRQGEHYGYTF. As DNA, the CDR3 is TGTGCCAGCTCACCAAGACAGGGAGAGCACTATGGCTACACCTTC.